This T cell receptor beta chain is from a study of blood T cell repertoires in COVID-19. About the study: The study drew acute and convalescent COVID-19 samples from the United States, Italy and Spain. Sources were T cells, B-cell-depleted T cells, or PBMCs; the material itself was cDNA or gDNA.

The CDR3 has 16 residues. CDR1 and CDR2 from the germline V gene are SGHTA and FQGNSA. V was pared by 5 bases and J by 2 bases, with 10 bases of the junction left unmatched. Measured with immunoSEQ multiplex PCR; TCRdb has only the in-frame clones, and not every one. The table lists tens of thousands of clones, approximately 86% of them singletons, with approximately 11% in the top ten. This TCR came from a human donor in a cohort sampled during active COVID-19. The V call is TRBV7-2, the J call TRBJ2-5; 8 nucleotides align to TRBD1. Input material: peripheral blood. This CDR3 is CASSLPGQGQQETQYF. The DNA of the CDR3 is TGTGCCAGCAGCCTACCTGGACAGGGACAACAAGAGACCCAGTACTTC.